A single T cell receptor (beta chain) is shown here with its context. Its cognate antigen is unknown. The data were produced by immunoSEQ multiplex PCR, yet TCRdb's version contains in-frame clones alone and is incomplete. The sample includes about 2,200,000 clones, around 93% of them seen just once. This specimen belongs to a study of shared clonotypes between healthy human individuals. Study-wide points: Incomplete sequencing of sorted subsets was indicated by rarefaction despite large depth.

Trimming pared 0 bases from V and 0 bases from J, leaving 5 bases between. CDR3 length: 14 amino acids. CDR1 and CDR2 (germline): MNHEY, SVGAGI. Naive CD8 isolation took CD45RO-negative cells positively selected for CCR7 and excluded terminally differentiated effector memory CD45RA+ cells. The specimen was naive CD8+ T cells from PBMCs. This sequence joins TRBV6-5 and TRBJ1-1; no definite D call. This clonotype was sampled from a man in his late teens or twenties in good health. Some clones in this sample may be carry-over from other donors' samples. This CDR3 reads CASSYSGVNTEAFF. Here the CDR3 DNA reads TGTGCCAGCAGTTACTCAGGTGTGAACACTGAAGCTTTCTTT.